This TCR beta chain derives from a study of human T cells and chemical hapten exposure. Study-wide background: A 2 cm by 2 cm inner upper arm patch received 2% DPC for sensitization.

TCRdb ran MiXCR on the RACE reads and lists one entry per CDR3 protein. The sample lists tens of thousands of distinct CDR3 sequences; about 9.4% were seen once. This CDR3 is built from 16 residues. Findings of the study overall: A positive correlation with patch test score was shown by PT1 expanded TCR counts. Those TCRs sitting above 1 in 1000 frequency stayed the same with DPC sensitization.

This sample's time point: patch test 1, 2 weeks after DPC sensitization. Stated treatment: therapeutic diphenylcyclopropenone sensitization with weekly scalp DPC. Every patch test was put on after a blood sample was taken. Note on this clonotype: The antigen is unknown.

The sample was whole blood, taken in connection with sensitization to the hapten diphenylcyclopropenone (DPC). V gene TRBV12-2 combines with J gene TRBJ2-3; whether TRBD1, the table's D call, matches the DNA was not checked. TRBV12-2 is marked as a pseudogene. The source is a woman in her thirties or forties with alopecia areata. Some clones in this sample may be carry-over from other donors' samples. The CDR3 nucleotides read TGTGCAAGTCGCTTAGGGACACTCGAGAGGACAGATACGCAGTATTTT. Residues: CASRLGTLERTDTQYF.